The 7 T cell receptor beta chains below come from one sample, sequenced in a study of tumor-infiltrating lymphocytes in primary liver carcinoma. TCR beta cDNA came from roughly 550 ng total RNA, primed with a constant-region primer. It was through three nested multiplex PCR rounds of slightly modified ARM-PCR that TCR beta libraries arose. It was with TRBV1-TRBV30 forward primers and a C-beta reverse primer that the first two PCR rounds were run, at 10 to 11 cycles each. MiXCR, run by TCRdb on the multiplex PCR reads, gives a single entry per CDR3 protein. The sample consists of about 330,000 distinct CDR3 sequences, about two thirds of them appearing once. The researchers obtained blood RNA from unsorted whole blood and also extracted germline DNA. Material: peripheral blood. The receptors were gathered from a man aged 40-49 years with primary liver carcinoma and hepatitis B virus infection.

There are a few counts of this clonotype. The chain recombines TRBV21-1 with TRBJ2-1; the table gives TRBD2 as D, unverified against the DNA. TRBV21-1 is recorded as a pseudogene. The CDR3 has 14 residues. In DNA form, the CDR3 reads TGTGCCAGCGACCTAGCGGTCCCATACAATGAGCAGTTCTTC. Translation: CASDLAVPYNEQFF.

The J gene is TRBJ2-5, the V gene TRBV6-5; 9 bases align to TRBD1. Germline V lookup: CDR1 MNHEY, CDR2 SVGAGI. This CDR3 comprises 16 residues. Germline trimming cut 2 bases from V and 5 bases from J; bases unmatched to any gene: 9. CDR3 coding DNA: TGTGCCAGCAGTTACGCGCCGGGACAGGGAATGGAGACCCAGTACTTC. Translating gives CASSYAPGQGMETQYF.

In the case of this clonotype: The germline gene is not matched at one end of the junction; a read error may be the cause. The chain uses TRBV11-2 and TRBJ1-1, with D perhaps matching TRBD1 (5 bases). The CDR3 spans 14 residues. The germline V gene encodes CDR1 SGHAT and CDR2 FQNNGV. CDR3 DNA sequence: TGTACCAGTACTGGTGGCAGGGTGAACACTGAGGCTTTCTTT. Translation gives CTSTGGRVNTEAFF.

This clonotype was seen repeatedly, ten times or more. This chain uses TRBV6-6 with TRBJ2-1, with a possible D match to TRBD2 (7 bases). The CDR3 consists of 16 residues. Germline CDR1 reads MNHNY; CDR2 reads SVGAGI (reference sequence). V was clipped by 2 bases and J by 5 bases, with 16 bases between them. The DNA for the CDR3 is TGTGCCAGCAGTTACGGGGGGCTAGCGGCCGACAATGAGCAGTTCTTC. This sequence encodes CASSYGGLAADNEQFF.

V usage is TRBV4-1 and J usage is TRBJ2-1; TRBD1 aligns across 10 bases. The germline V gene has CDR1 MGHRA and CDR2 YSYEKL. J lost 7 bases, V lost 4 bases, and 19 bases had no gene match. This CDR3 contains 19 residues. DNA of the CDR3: TGCGCCAGCAGCCCACGGACAGGGGGGTATAGCGGGATACGGAATGAGCAGTTCTTC. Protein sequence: CASSPRTGGYSGIRNEQFF.

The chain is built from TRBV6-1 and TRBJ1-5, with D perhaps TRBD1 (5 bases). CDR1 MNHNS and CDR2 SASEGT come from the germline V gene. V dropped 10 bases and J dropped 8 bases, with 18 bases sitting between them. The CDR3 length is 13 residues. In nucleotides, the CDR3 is TGTGCCATCAGACCAGGGATTATGGAGCCCCAGCATTTT. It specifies CAIRPGIMEPQHF.

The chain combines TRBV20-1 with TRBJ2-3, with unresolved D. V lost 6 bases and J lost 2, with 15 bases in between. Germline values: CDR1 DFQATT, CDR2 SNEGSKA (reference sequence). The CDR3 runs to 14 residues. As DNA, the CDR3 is TGCAGTGCGGTTTGGACGGTCGTCACAGATACGCAGTATTTT. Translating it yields CSAVWTVVTDTQYF.